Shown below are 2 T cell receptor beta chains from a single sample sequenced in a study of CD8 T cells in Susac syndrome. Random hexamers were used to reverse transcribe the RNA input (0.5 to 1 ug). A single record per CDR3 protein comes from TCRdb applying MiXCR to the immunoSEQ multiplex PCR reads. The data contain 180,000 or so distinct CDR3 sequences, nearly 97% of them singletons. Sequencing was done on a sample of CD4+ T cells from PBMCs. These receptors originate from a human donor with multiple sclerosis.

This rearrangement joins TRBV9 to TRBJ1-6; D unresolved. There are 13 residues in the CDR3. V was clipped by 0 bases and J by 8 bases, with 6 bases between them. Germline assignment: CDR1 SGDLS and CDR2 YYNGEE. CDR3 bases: TGTGCCAGCAGCGTAGCTGAGTATTCACCCCTCCACTTT. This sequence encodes CASSVAEYSPLHF. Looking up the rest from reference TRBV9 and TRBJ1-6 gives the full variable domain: DSGVTQTPKHLITATGQRVTLRCSPRSGDLSVYWYQQSLDQGLQFLIQYYNGEERAKGNILERFSAQQFPDLHSELNLSSLELGDSALYFCASSVAEYSPLHFGNGTRLTVT.

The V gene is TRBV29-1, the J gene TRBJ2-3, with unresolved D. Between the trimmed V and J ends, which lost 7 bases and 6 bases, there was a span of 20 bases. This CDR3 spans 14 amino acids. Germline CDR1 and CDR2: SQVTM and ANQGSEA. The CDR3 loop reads CSARTRQVYDTQYF. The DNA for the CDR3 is TGCAGCGCCCGGACCCGCCAGGTCTACGATACGCAGTATTTT.